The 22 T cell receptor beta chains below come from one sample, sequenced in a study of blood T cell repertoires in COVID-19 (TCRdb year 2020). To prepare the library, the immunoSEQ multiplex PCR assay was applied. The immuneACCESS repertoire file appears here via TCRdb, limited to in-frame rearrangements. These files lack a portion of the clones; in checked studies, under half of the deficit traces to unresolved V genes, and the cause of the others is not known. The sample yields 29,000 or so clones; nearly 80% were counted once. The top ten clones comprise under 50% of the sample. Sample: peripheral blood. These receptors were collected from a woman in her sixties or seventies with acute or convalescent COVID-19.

The chain's CDR3 is CASTTSEVGNTIYF. The DNA of the CDR3 is TGTGCCAGCACCACCTCGGAGGTCGGAAACACCATATATTTT. The gene calls are TRBV25-1 and TRBJ1-3; D gene ambiguous. The V gene lost 7 bases and the J gene lost 4 bases, with 14 bases spanning the gap. This CDR3 contains 14 residues. The germline V gene has CDR1 MGHDK and CDR2 SYGVNS.

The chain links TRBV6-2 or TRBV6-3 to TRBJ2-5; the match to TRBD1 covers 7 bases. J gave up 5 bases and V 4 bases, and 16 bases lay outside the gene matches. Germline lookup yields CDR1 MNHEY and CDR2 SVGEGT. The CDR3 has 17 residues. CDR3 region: CASSFDHGQVHLETQYF. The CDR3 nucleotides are TGTGCCAGCAGTTTTGACCACGGACAGGTCCATTTGGAGACCCAGTACTTC.

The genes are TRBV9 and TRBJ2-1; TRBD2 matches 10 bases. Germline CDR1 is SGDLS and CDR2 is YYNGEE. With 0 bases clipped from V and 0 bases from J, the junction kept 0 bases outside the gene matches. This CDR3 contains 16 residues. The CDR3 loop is CASSVVAGGSYNEQFF. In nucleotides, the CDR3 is TGTGCCAGCAGCGTAGTAGCGGGGGGCTCCTACAATGAGCAGTTCTTC.

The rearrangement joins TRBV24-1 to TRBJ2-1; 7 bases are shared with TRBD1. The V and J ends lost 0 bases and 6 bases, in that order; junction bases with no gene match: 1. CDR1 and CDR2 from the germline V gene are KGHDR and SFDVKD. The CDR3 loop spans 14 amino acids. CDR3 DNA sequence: TGTGCCACCAGTGATTTGTACAGGGGCAATGAGCAGTTCTTC. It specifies CATSDLYRGNEQFF.

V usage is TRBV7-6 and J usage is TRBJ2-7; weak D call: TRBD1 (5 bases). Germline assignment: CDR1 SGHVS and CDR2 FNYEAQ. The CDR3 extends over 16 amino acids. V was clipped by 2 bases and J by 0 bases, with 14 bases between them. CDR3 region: CASSLSHRRVSYEQYF. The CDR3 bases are TGTGCCAGCAGCTTATCCCACAGGAGAGTCTCCTACGAGCAGTACTTC.

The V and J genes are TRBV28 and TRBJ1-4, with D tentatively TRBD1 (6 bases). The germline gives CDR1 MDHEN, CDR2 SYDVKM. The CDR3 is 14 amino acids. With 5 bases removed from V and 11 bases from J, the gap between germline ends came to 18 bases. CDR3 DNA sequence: TGTGCCAGCAGTCCGGGGGGGCCACCTCTGAAACTGTTTTTT. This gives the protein CASSPGGPPLKLFF.

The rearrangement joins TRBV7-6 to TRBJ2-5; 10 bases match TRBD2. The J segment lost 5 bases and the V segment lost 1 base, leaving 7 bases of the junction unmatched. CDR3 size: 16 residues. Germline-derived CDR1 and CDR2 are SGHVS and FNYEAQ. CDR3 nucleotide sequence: TGTGCCAGCAGCTTAGACCCAGCGGGGGGGGGTGAGACCCAGTACTTC. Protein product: CASSLDPAGGGETQYF.

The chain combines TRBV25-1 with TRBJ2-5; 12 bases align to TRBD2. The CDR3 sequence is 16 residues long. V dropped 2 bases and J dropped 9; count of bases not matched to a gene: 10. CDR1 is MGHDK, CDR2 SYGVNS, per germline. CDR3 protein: CASSEGGLAGRRAQYF. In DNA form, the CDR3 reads TGTGCCAGCAGTGAAGGCGGACTAGCGGGAAGACGGGCCCAGTACTTC. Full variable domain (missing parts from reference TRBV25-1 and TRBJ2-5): EADIYQTPRYLVIGTGKKITLECSQTMGHDKMYWYQQDPGMELHLIHYSYGVNSTEKGDLSSESTVSRIRTEHFPLTLESARPSHTSQYLCASSEGGLAGRRAQYFGPGTRLLVL.

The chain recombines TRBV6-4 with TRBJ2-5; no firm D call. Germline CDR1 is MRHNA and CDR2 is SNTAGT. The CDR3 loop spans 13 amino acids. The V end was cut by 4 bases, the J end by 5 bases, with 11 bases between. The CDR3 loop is CASSASSRETQYF. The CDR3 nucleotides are TGTGCCAGCAGTGCGTCCTCCAGGGAGACCCAGTACTTC.

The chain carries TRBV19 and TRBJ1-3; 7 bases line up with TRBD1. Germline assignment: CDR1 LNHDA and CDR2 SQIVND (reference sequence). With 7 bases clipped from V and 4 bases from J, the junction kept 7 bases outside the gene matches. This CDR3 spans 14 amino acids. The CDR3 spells CASTQGGAGNTIYF. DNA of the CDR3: TGTGCCAGTACTCAAGGGGGCGCGGGAAACACCATATATTTT.

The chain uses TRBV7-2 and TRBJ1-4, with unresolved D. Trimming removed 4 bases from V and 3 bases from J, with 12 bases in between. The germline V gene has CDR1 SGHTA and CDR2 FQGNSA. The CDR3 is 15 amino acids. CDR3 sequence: CASSSYGRPNEKLFF. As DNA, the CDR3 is TGTGCCAGCAGCTCGTACGGGAGACCTAATGAAAAACTGTTTTTT.

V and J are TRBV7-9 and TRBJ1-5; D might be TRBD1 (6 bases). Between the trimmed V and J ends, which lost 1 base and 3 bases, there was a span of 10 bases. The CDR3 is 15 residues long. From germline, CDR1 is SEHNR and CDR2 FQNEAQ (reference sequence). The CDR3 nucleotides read TGTGCCAGCAGCTTAGAGGGGGTTTCCAATCAGCCCCAGCATTTT. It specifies CASSLEGVSNQPQHF.

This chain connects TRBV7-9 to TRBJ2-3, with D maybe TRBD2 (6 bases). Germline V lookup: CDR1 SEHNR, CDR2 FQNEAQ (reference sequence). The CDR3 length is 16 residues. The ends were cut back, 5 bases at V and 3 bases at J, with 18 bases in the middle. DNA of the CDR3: TGTGCCAGCAGCGTATCGCCGGGCGGGGAAACAGATACGCAGTATTTT. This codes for CASSVSPGGETDTQYF.

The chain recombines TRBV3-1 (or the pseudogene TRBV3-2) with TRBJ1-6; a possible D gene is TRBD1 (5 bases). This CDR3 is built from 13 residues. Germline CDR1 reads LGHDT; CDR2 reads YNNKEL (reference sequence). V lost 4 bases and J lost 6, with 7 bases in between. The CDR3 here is CASSPGVNSPLHF. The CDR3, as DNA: TGTGCCAGCAGCCCGGGGGTTAATTCACCCCTCCACTTT.

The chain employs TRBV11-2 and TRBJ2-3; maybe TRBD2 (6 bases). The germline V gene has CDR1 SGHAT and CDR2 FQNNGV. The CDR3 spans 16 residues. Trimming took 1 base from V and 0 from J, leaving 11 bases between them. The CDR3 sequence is CASSLGLALSTDTQYF. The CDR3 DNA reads TGTGCCAGCAGCTTAGGCCTAGCGCTGAGCACAGATACGCAGTATTTT.

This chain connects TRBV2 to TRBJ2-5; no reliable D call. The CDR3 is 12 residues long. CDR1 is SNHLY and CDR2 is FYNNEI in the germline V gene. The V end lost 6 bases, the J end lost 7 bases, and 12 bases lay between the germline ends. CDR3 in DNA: TGTGCCAGCAGGAACCACGCAGGGACCCAGTACTTC. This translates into CASRNHAGTQYF.

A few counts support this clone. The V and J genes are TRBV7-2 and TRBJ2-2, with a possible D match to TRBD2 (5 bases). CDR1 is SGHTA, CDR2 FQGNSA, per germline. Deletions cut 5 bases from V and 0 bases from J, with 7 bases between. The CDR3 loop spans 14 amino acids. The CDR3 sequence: CASSPGTNTGELFF. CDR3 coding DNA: TGTGCCAGCAGCCCCGGGACGAACACCGGGGAGCTGTTTTTT.

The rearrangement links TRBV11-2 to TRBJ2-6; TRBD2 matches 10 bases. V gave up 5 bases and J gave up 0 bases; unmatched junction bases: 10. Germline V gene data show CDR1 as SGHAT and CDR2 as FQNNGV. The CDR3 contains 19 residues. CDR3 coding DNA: TGTGCCAGCAGCCGCTGGGGACTAGCGTGGAGCTCTGGGGCCAACGTCCTGACTTTC. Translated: CASSRWGLAWSSGANVLTF.

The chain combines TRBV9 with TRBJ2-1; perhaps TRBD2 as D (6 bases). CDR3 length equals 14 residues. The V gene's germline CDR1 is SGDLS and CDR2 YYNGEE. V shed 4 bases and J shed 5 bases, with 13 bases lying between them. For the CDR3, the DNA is TGTGCCAGCAGCCCCTCCGGGACTCACAATGAGCAGTTCTTC. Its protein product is CASSPSGTHNEQFF.

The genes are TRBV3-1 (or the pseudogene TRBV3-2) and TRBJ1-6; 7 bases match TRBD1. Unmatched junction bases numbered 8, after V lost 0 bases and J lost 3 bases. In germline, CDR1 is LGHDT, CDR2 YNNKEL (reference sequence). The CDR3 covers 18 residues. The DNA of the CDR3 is TGTGCCAGCAGCCAAGAATCACAGGGGAGAGGCTATAATTCACCCCTCCACTTT. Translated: CASSQESQGRGYNSPLHF.

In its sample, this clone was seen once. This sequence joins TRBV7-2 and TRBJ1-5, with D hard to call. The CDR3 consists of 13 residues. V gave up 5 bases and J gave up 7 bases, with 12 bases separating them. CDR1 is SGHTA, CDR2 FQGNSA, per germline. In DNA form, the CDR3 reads TGTGCCAGCAGCCCGGGGAGAGGACAGCCCCAGCATTTT. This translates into CASSPGRGQPQHF.

The CDR3 coding sequence is TGTGCCAGCAGCCCGATGCGGCCAACTAATGAAAAACTGTTTTTT. Translating it yields CASSPMRPTNEKLFF. The V gene is TRBV7-9, the J gene TRBJ1-4, with unresolved D. Trimming pared 5 bases from V and 0 bases from J, leaving 10 bases between. The CDR3 covers 15 residues. Looked up from germline, CDR1 is SEHNR and CDR2 is FQNEAQ (reference sequence).